This entry concerns a single T cell receptor (beta chain). V shed 1 base and J shed 0 bases, with 10 bases lying between them. Per the germline V gene, CDR1 is MNHEY and CDR2 is SMNVEV (reference sequence). The CDR3 covers 15 residues. The data are from a study of blood T cell repertoires in COVID-19. Whole-study context: Spain, Italy and the United States supplied samples that represented acute and convalescent COVID-19. The analysed material was cDNA or gDNA that came from T cells, B-cell-depleted T cells, or PBMCs.

TCRdb's table, derived via immunoSEQ multiplex PCR, lists solely in-frame clones and lacks some. The sample lists 300,000 to 450,000 clones, around 85% occurring once. The clonotype was recovered from a woman between 18 and 29 years old with acute or convalescent COVID-19. J is TRBJ2-7 and V is TRBV27; D perhaps matches TRBD1 (5 bases). Sequencing was done on a sample of peripheral blood. CDR3 nucleotides: TGTGCCAGCAGTTTATACCAGGGTGTCTCCTACGAGCAGTACTTC. The encoded protein is CASSLYQGVSYEQYF.